Presented here are 24 T cell receptor beta chains from one specimen sequenced in a study of blood T cell repertoires in COVID-19. Some clones are missing from TCRdb's copy, which holds only in-frame ones; the method was immunoSEQ multiplex PCR. The sample holds around 94,000 clones, roughly 80% seen once. The specimen was peripheral blood. The receptors derive from a man aged 55 to 70 with active or convalescent COVID-19.

This clone was counted only a few times. The gene calls are TRBV3-1 (or the pseudogene TRBV3-2) and TRBJ2-3; the D gene is possibly TRBD2 (6 bases). The germline V gene has CDR1 LGHDT and CDR2 YNNKEL (reference sequence). V shed 0 bases and J shed 6 bases, with 10 bases lying between them. This CDR3 contains 14 residues. As DNA, the CDR3 is TGTGCCAGCAGCCAAGATTTGGCGGGGGATACGCAGTATTTT. This sequence encodes CASSQDLAGDTQYF.

This clone appeared a few times. The chain employs TRBV28 and TRBJ2-3; D gene uncertain. V was cut by 8 bases and J by 3 bases, with 6 bases left in between. CDR3 length equals 11 residues. Per the germline V gene, CDR1 is MDHEN and CDR2 is SYDVKM. The CDR3 here is CASSRTDTQYF. CDR3 nucleotides: TGTGCCAGCTCCCGGACAGATACGCAGTATTTT.

Many counts were recorded for this clone. The J gene is TRBJ2-7, the V gene TRBV5-6; D possibly corresponds to TRBD1 (6 bases). Trimming left V 4 bases short and J 0 bases short, with 8 bases between. CDR3 size: 13 residues. Germline V gives CDR1 SGHDT, CDR2 YYEEEE. This CDR3 is CASSLQGSYEQYF. In nucleotides, the CDR3 is TGTGCCAGCAGCCTACAGGGCTCCTACGAGCAGTACTTC.

For the CDR3, the DNA is TGTGCCAGCAGTTTGACTCCGGAGGGCTACGAGCAGTACTTC. Protein product: CASSLTPEGYEQYF. This chain links TRBV28 with TRBJ2-7; a weak D match, TRBD2 (6 bases). Germline assignment: CDR1 MDHEN and CDR2 SYDVKM. Trimming shortened V by 3 bases and J by 3 bases, and 12 bases separated the two germline ends. This CDR3 comprises 14 residues.

This rearrangement joins TRBV5-4 to TRBJ1-2; TRBD1 aligns across 7 bases. V shed 2 bases, J shed 4 bases, and the junction held 5 bases outside the gene matches. Germline values: CDR1 SGHNT, CDR2 YYREEE (reference sequence). This CDR3 contains 14 residues. Here the CDR3 reads CASSFGTETYGYTF. CDR3 sequence (DNA): TGTGCCAGCAGCTTTGGGACAGAAACCTATGGCTACACCTTC.

The chain employs TRBV2 and TRBJ1-1; the match to TRBD1 covers 7 bases. V was pared by 4 bases and J by 1 base, with 6 bases of the junction left unmatched. Germline CDR1 SNHLY, CDR2 FYNNEI. This CDR3 spans 15 amino acids. In DNA form, the CDR3 reads TGTGCCAGCAGTGGGAGGACAGGAGGGAACACTGAAGCTTTCTTT. Translating it yields CASSGRTGGNTEAFF.

The CDR3 region has the DNA TGTGCCAGCAGTGTCGAGACAGGGGTCAGTCAGCCCCAGCATTTT. Its protein product is CASSVETGVSQPQHF. The V and J genes are TRBV2 and TRBJ1-5, with 8 bases identical to TRBD1. J was trimmed by 6 bases and V by 4 bases; bases with no gene match: 8. This CDR3 is built from 15 residues. Germline CDR1 SNHLY, CDR2 FYNNEI.

This clone was seen a single time. The genes are TRBV29-1 and TRBJ1-2; D remains ambiguous. V lost 6 bases and J 1 base, leaving 6 bases between the germline ends. Per the germline V gene, CDR1 is SQVTM and CDR2 is ANQGSEA. CDR3 length: 11 residues. CDR3 loop: CSVLLNYGYTF. DNA for the CDR3: TGCAGCGTCCTACTTAACTATGGCTACACCTTC. The full variable domain, completed using reference TRBV29-1 and TRBJ1-2, is SAVISQKPSRDICQRGTSLTIQCQVDSQVTMMFWYRQQPGQSLTLIATANQGSEATYESGFVIDKFPISRPNLTFSTLTVSNMSPEDSSIYLCSVLLNYGYTFGSGTRLTVV.

The genes are TRBV19 and TRBJ2-7, with D possibly being TRBD2 (6 bases). The CDR3 has 14 amino acids. Trimming took off 3 bases at V and 4 bases at J, with 13 bases between the two ends. Germline V lookup: CDR1 LNHDA, CDR2 SQIVND (reference sequence). CDR3 sequence (DNA): TGTGCCAGTAGTATTAAGGAGGGGCCGTACGAGCAGTACTTC. It translates to CASSIKEGPYEQYF.

The chain is built from TRBV7-6 and TRBJ2-5; 10 positions match TRBD2. This CDR3 is 14 amino acids long. V lost 5 bases, J lost 5 bases, and 5 bases stayed unmatched. CDR1 SGHVS and CDR2 FNYEAQ come from the germline V gene. The CDR3 loop reads CASSGLTSGETQYF. In DNA form, the CDR3 reads TGTGCCAGCAGCGGCCTGACTAGCGGGGAGACCCAGTACTTC.

This chain links TRBV10-3 with TRBJ1-5; 10 nucleotides agree with TRBD1. Germline-derived CDR1 and CDR2 are ENHRY and SYGVKD. The ends lost 5 bases at V and 3 bases at J; junction bases unmatched: 1. The CDR3 has 14 residues. The CDR3 is CAISRQGANQPQHF. The CDR3 DNA follows: TGTGCCATCAGTCGACAGGGGGCCAATCAGCCCCAGCATTTT.

J is TRBJ2-1 and V is TRBV5-1, with 9 bases lining up with TRBD1. This CDR3 has 16 amino acids. CDR1 and CDR2 (germline): SGHRS, YFSETQ. V trimming: 3 bases; J trimming: 6 bases; junction bases outside the gene matches: 10. The CDR3 nucleotides are TGCGCCAGCAGCTCGCCCCGGGGACAGGGTTTCAATGAGCAGTTCTTC. Translating gives CASSSPRGQGFNEQFF.

This CDR3 is CSVEDRAGYTQYF. In DNA form, the CDR3 reads TGCAGCGTTGAAGATAGGGCGGGCTATACGCAGTATTTT. The chain links TRBV29-1 to TRBJ2-3; D perhaps matches TRBD2 (5 bases). CDR1 is SQVTM, CDR2 ANQGSEA, per germline. Trimming took 0 bases from V and 7 from J, leaving 11 bases between them. The CDR3 has 13 residues.

The chain carries TRBV2 and TRBJ1-4, with TRBD1 matching over 7 bases. The germline gives CDR1 SNHLY, CDR2 FYNNEI. CDR3 length: 15 amino acids. Losses at the gene ends were 6 bases for V and 4 bases for J; bases not matched to a gene: 8. CDR3 sequence: CASRDLGQINEKLFF. The CDR3, as DNA: TGTGCCAGCAGGGACCTGGGACAGATTAATGAAAAACTGTTTTTT.

The V and J genes are TRBV30 and TRBJ1-1, with D possibly TRBD1 on 5 matching bases. The CDR3 contains 11 residues. The V end was cut by 2 bases, the J end by 6 bases, with 7 bases between. The germline CDR1 and CDR2 sequences are GTSNPN and SVGIG (reference sequence). The CDR3 DNA follows: TGTGCCTGGAGTTTAGGGGCTGAAGCTTTCTTT. It yields the protein CAWSLGAEAFF.

In this sample, this clone turned up once. V gene TRBV3-1 (or the pseudogene TRBV3-2) combines with J gene TRBJ2-3; 7 bases agree with TRBD1. There are 15 residues in the CDR3. Germline V gene sequence: CDR1 LGHDT, CDR2 YNNKEL (reference sequence). The V and J ends lost 4 bases and 3 bases, in that order; junction bases with no gene match: 7. CDR3 DNA: TGTGCCAGCAGCCGACGAGGGGGCACGACAGATACGCAGTATTTT. This sequence encodes CASSRRGGTTDTQYF.

The gene calls are TRBV5-6 and TRBJ2-7, with 7 positions matching TRBD1. The V and J ends lost 0 bases and 1 base, in that order; junction bases with no gene match: 4. This CDR3 has 15 residues. Germline CDR1 and CDR2: SGHDT and YYEEEE. In DNA, the CDR3 is TGTGCCAGCAGCTTGGCCGGGGACAGTTCCTACGAGCAGTACGTC. Amino acids: CASSLAGDSSYEQYV.

This rearrangement joins TRBV28 to TRBJ1-1; 7 bases match TRBD1. The trim removed 10 bases at V and 2 bases at J, leaving 4 bases unmatched. The germline V gene encodes CDR1 MDHEN and CDR2 SYDVKM. CDR3 size: 12 residues. The CDR3 nucleotides are TGTGCCACCCGACAGGGTAACACTGAAGCTTTCTTT. Translating it yields CATRQGNTEAFF.

This clone came up a few times. The chain combines TRBV5-1 with TRBJ2-1; 12 nucleotides align to TRBD2. Per the germline V gene, CDR1 is SGHRS and CDR2 is YFSETQ. The V segment lost 4 bases and the J segment 9 bases; nucleotides outside the gene matches: 5. The CDR3 consists of 14 residues. The CDR3 nucleotides are TGCGCCAGCAGCAGACTAGCGGGAGAGGGTGAGCAGTTCTTC. This codes for CASSRLAGEGEQFF.

This clone was counted once. CDR3 nucleotides: TGTGCCAGCAGCTTTGGACAGGGGGTGGATCAGCCCCAGCATTTT. Amino acid sequence: CASSFGQGVDQPQHF. J is TRBJ1-5 and V is TRBV5-4, with TRBD1 matching over 10 bases. The CDR3 contains 15 residues. The germline CDR1 and CDR2 sequences are SGHNT and YYREEE (reference sequence). With V trimmed by 2 bases and J by 5 bases, 4 bases remained unmatched.

V is TRBV5-4 and J is TRBJ2-5; 9 positions agree with TRBD2. Germline lookup yields CDR1 SGHNT and CDR2 YYREEE (reference sequence). The CDR3 has 14 amino acids. V lost 3 bases and J lost 4; bases outside the gene matches: 4. CDR3 sequence reads: CASSSRTSAETQYF. The CDR3 coding sequence is TGTGCCAGCAGCTCCCGGACTAGCGCAGAGACCCAGTACTTC. Using reference TRBV5-4 and TRBJ2-5 for the parts outside the CDR3, the full variable domain is ETGVTQSPTHLIKTRGQQVTLRCSSQSGHNTVSWYQQALGQGPQFIFQYYREEENGRGNFPPRFSGLQFPNYSSELNVNALELDDSALYLCASSSRTSAETQYFGPGTRLLVL.

The rearrangement uses TRBV18 and TRBJ1-1; unclear D gene. With 5 bases removed from V and 5 bases from J, the gap between germline ends came to 18 bases. This CDR3 is built from 15 residues. Looked up from germline, CDR1 is KGHSH and CDR2 is LQKENI. The CDR3 protein is CASSTRITDRTEAFF. CDR3 DNA sequence: TGTGCCAGCTCAACAAGGATCACAGATCGGACTGAAGCTTTCTTT.

A few counts support this clone. V is TRBV11-3 and J is TRBJ2-1; TRBD2 might be the D (6 bases). Trimming stripped 3 bases from V and 9 bases from J, with 15 bases between. Per the germline V gene, CDR1 is SGHNT and CDR2 is YENEEA. CDR3 length equals 14 residues. The CDR3 reads CASSFELPGGEQFF. The CDR3 nucleotides read TGTGCCAGCAGCTTCGAACTCCCCGGGGGTGAGCAGTTCTTC.

The J gene is TRBJ1-2, the V gene TRBV28; D remains ambiguous. V gave up 5 bases and J gave up 0 bases, with 22 bases separating them. CDR1 and CDR2 from the germline V gene are MDHEN and SYDVKM. The CDR3 sequence is 18 residues long. The CDR3 loop is CASSAPGSGGKANYGYTF. For the CDR3, the DNA is TGTGCCAGCAGTGCGCCGGGGTCGGGTGGGAAAGCTAACTATGGCTACACCTTC.